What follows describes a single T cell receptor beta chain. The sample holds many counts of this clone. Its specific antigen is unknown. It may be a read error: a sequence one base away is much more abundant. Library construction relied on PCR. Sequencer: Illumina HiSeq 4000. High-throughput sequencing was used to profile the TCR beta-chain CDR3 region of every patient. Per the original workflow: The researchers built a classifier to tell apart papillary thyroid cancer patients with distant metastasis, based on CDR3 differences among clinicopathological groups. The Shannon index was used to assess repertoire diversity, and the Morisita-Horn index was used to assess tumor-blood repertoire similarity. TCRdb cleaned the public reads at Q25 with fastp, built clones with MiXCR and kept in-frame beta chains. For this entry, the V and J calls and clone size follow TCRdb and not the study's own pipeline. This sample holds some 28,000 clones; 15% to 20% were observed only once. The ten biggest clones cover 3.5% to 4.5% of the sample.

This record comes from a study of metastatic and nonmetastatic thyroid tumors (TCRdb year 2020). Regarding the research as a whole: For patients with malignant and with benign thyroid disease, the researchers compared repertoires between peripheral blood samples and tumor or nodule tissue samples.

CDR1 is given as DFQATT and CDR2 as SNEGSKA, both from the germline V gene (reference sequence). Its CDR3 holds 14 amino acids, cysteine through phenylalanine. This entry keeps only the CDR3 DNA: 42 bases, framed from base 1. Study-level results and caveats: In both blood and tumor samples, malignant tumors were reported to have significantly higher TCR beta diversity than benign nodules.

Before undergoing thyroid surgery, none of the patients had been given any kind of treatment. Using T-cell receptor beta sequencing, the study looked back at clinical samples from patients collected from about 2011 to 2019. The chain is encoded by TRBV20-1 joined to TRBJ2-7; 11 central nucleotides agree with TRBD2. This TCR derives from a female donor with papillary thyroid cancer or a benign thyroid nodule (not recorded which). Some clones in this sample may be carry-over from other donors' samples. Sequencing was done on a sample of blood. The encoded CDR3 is CSARLAGKTYKQYF. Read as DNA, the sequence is TGCAGTGCAAGACTAGCGGGGAAGACCTACAAGCAGTACTTC.